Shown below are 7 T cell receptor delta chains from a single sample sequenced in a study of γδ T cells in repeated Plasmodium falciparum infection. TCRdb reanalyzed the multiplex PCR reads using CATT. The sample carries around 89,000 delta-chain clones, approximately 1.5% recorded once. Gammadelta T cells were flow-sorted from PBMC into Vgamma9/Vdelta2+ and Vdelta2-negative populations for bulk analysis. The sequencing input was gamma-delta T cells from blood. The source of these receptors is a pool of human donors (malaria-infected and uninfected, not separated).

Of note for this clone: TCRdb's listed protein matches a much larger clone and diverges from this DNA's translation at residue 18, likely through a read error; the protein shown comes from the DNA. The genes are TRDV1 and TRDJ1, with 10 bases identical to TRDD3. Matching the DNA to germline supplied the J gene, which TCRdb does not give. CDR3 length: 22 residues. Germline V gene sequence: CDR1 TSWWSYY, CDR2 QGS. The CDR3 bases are TGTGCTCTTGGGGAACTTGGCCCTCTCAAAGTACTGGGGGATCCGAACACCGGTAAACTCATCTTT. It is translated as CALGELGPLKVLGDPNTGKLIF.

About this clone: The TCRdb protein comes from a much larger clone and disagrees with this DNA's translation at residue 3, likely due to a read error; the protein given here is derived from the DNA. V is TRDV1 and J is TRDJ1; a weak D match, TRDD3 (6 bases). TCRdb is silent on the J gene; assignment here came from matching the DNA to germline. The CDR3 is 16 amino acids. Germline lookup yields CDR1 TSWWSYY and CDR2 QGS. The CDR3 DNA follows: TGTGCTCCTGGGGAAGAAGAAATCTCTCTTACCGATAAACTCATCTTT. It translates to CAPGEEEISLTDKLIF.

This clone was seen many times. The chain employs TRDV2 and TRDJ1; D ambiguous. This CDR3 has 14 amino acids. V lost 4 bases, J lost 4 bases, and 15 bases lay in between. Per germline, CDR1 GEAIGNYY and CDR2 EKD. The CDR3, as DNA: TGTGCCTGTGAATCAATACTGAAAGGCGATAAACTCATCTTT. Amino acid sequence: CACESILKGDKLIF.

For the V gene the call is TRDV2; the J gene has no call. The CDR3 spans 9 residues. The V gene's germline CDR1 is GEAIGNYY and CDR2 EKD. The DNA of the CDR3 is TGTGCCCGTAACGGCCCCTTGACCTTC. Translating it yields CARNGPLTF.

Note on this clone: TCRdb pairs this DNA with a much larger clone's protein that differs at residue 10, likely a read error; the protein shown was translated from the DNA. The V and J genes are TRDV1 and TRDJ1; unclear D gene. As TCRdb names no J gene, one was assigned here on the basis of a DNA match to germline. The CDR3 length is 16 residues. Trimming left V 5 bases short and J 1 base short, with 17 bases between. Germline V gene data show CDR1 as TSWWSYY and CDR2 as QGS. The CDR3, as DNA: TGTGCTCTTGGGATCGAACAGCCCGCATGCACCGATAAACTCATCTTT. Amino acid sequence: CALGIEQPACTDKLIF.

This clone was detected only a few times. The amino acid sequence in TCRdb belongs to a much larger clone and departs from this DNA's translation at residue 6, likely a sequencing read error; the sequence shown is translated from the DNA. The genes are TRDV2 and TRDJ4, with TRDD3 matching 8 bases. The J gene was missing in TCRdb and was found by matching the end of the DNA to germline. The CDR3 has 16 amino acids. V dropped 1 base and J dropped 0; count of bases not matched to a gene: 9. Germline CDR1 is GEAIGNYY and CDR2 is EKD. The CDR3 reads CACDTAGDSLPRPLIF. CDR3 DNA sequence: TGTGCCTGTGACACAGCGGGGGATAGCCTACCCAGACCCCTGATCTTT.

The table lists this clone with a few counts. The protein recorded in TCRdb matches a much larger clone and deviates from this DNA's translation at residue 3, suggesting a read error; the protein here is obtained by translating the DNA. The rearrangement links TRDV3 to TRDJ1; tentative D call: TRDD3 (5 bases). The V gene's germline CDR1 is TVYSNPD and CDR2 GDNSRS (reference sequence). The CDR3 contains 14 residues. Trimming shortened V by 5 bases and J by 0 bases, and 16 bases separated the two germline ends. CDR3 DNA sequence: TGTGCCGTCGGTACTGGTCGGTACACCGATAAACTCATCTTT. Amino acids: CAVGTGRYTDKLIF.